The 27 T cell receptor beta chains presented below share a single source sample, sequenced in a study of blood T cell repertoires in COVID-19. Assay used: immunoSEQ multiplex PCR; TCRdb lists only in-frame clones, some missing. The sample records hundreds of thousands of clones, 70% to 90% being singletons. Sequences were obtained from PBMCs or T cells enriched from blood (not recorded which). Source of these receptors: a woman aged 60 to 75 in a cohort exposed to, infected with or recovered from COVID-19 (not recorded which).

The chain combines TRBV29-1 with TRBJ1-1; TRBD1 aligns across 8 bases. Trimming at V came to 7 bases and at J to 1 base, leaving 5 bases not matched to a gene. The CDR3 is 13 amino acids. CDR1 SQVTM and CDR2 ANQGSEA come from the germline V gene. CDR3 in DNA: TGCAGCGCCCGCACAGGGGGGAACACTGAAGCTTTCTTT. Its protein is CSARTGGNTEAFF.

V gene TRBV5-1 combines with J gene TRBJ2-3; the match to TRBD2 covers 11 bases. The CDR3 sequence is 17 residues long. The V gene's germline CDR1 is SGHRS and CDR2 YFSETQ. Trimming took 4 bases from V and 0 from J; bases not matched to a gene: 7. The CDR3 coding sequence is TGCGCCAGCAGCCCCCGTAGCGGGAGGGAGAGCACAGATACGCAGTATTTT. This gives the protein CASSPRSGRESTDTQYF.

The rearrangement links TRBV3-1 (or the pseudogene TRBV3-2) to TRBJ2-7; 13 bases fit TRBD2. This CDR3 spans 16 amino acids. Germline trimming cut 4 bases from V and 0 bases from J; bases unmatched to any gene: 3. Per germline, CDR1 LGHDT and CDR2 YNNKEL (reference sequence). CDR3 region: CASSPTSGRVSYEQYF. CDR3 DNA: TGTGCCAGCAGCCCTACTAGCGGGAGGGTCTCCTACGAGCAGTACTTC.

The CDR3 DNA follows: TGCGCCAGCAGCTTGCGGGGACAGGGTGAGGAAAAACTGTTTTTT. Residues: CASSLRGQGEEKLFF. V gene TRBV5-1 combines with J gene TRBJ1-4; 9 bases agree with TRBD1. Germline V CDR1 and CDR2: SGHRS, YFSETQ. The CDR3 runs to 15 residues. The ends lost 1 base at V and 8 bases at J; junction bases unmatched: 6.

V gene TRBV11-2 combines with J gene TRBJ2-1, with D tentatively TRBD1 (6 bases). V was trimmed by 8 bases and J by 4 bases, leaving 18 bases between them. Germline assignment: CDR1 SGHAT and CDR2 FQNNGV. The CDR3 is 15 amino acids. The CDR3 DNA reads as TGTGCCAGCCGAGGGGGAGTTGCCCCTTACAATGAGCAGTTCTTC. Its protein is CASRGGVAPYNEQFF.

The V gene is TRBV5-1, the J gene TRBJ2-1; the match to TRBD2 covers 7 bases. The CDR3 has 17 residues. With V trimmed by 4 bases and J by 2 bases, 12 bases remained unmatched. Germline V gene data show CDR1 as SGHRS and CDR2 as YFSETQ. DNA for the CDR3: TGCGCCAGCAGCGGAACCGGGACTACCCCGACCTACAATGAGCAGTTCTTC. It is translated as CASSGTGTTPTYNEQFF.

To note about this clone: Other nucleotide sequences from this sample produce the same CDR3. The rearrangement links TRBV7-3 to TRBJ2-2; 7 bases line up with TRBD2. CDR3 length: 13 amino acids. V trimming: 3 bases; J trimming: 6 bases; junction bases outside the gene matches: 1. The germline gives CDR1 SGHTA, CDR2 FQGTGA. The chain's CDR3 is CASSFTSAGELFF. In DNA, the CDR3 is TGTGCCAGCAGCTTTACTAGCGCCGGGGAGCTGTTTTTT.

This sequence joins TRBV15 and TRBJ2-6; no definite D call. Trimming removed 5 bases from V and 2 bases from J, with 10 bases in between. Germline CDR1 is LNHNV and CDR2 is YYDKDF (reference sequence). CDR3 length: 15 residues. CDR3 in amino acids: CATSLAAPGANVLTF. The CDR3 bases are TGTGCCACCAGCTTAGCTGCCCCTGGGGCCAACGTCCTGACTTTC.

This chain links TRBV30 with TRBJ2-2; 9 positions agree with TRBD2. After removal of 7 bases from V and 6 bases from J, the junction contained 9 bases not matched to a gene. The CDR3 covers 14 residues. Looked up from germline, CDR1 is GTSNPN and CDR2 is SVGIG (reference sequence). The CDR3 loop reads CAYFAGGLSGELFF. The CDR3, as DNA: TGTGCCTACTTCGCGGGAGGGCTCTCCGGGGAGCTGTTTTTT.

The rearrangement joins TRBV24-1 to TRBJ2-7; maybe TRBD2 (5 bases). Germline CDR1 reads KGHDR; CDR2 reads SFDVKD. The CDR3 has 15 residues. Trimming removed 4 bases from V and 6 bases from J, with 18 bases in between. CDR3 protein: CATSEDYSALREQYF. Written as DNA, the CDR3 is TGTGCCACCAGTGAAGACTATAGTGCGCTCCGCGAGCAGTACTTC.

The chain joins TRBV15 to TRBJ1-1; weak D call: TRBD1 (6 bases). The germline V gene encodes CDR1 LNHNV and CDR2 YYDKDF (reference sequence). The CDR3 sequence is 14 residues long. V was trimmed by 5 bases and J by 1 base, leaving 11 bases between them. The DNA for the CDR3 is TGTGCCACCAGCGAGAGGGGACAGAACACTGAAGCTTTCTTT. Its protein is CATSERGQNTEAFF. Full variable domain (remainder filled in from reference TRBV15 and TRBJ1-1): DAMVIQNPRYQVTQFGKPVTLSCSQTLNHNVMYWYQQKSSQAPKLLFHYYDKDFNNEADTPDNFQSRRPNTSFCFLDIRSPGLGDTAMYLCATSERGQNTEAFFGQGTRLTVV.

This chain uses TRBV5-1 with TRBJ1-3; 7 bases fit TRBD1. CDR1 SGHRS and CDR2 YFSETQ come from the germline V gene. V shed 3 bases, J shed 9 bases, and the junction held 6 bases outside the gene matches. The CDR3 is 13 residues long. The CDR3 is CASSSTGFGTIYF. CDR3 sequence (DNA): TGCGCCAGCAGCTCGACAGGGTTCGGCACCATATATTTT.

The chain uses TRBV9 and TRBJ2-1, with 11 bases matching TRBD2. CDR1 and CDR2 from the germline V gene are SGDLS and YYNGEE. The CDR3 runs 16 residues. V lost 2 bases, J lost 7 bases, and 8 bases stayed unmatched. This CDR3 reads CASSVHVAGGGNEQFF. The CDR3 bases are TGTGCCAGCAGCGTCCACGTAGCGGGAGGGGGAAATGAGCAGTTCTTC.

J is TRBJ2-1 and V is TRBV7-9; a possible D gene is TRBD2 (7 bases). V was trimmed by 0 bases and J by 9 bases, leaving 12 bases between them. CDR3 size: 14 residues. The germline gives CDR1 SEHNR, CDR2 FQNEAQ (reference sequence). CDR3 sequence (DNA): TGTGCCAGCAGCTTAGCCGGGGGGCGTATTGAGCAGTTCTTC. Its protein product is CASSLAGGRIEQFF.

The chain uses TRBV5-1 and TRBJ1-4; 8 bases match TRBD1. Germline values: CDR1 SGHRS, CDR2 YFSETQ. The V and J ends lost 4 bases and 3 bases, in that order; junction bases with no gene match: 5. The CDR3 runs to 15 residues. This CDR3 is CASSPTGAPNEKLFF. The CDR3 DNA follows: TGCGCCAGCAGCCCGACAGGGGCTCCTAATGAAAAACTGTTTTTT.

This chain links TRBV29-1 with TRBJ1-1; the D gene is possibly TRBD1 (6 bases). CDR3 length equals 15 residues. V was shortened by 0 bases and J by 1 base, with 12 bases between the two germline ends. Germline CDR1 and CDR2: SQVTM and ANQGSEA. CDR3 DNA: TGCAGCGTTGAAGATCAAGGCAGGGGGAACACTGAAGCTTTCTTT. Encoded protein: CSVEDQGRGNTEAFF.

The chain has TRBV5-6 and TRBJ2-3; tentative D call: TRBD2 (6 bases). This CDR3 is 18 amino acids long. The germline CDR1 and CDR2 sequences are SGHDT and YYEEEE. Trimming took 2 bases from V and 3 from J, leaving 22 bases between them. Here the CDR3 reads CASSFYEGLDQETDTQYF. The CDR3 DNA follows: TGTGCCAGCAGCTTTTATGAGGGACTTGACCAAGAGACAGATACGCAGTATTTT. The full variable domain, in which reference TRBV5-6 and TRBJ2-3 provide the parts outside the CDR3, is DAGVTQSPTHLIKTRGQQVTLRCSPKSGHDTVSWYQQALGQGPQFIFQYYEEEERQRGNFPDRFSGHQFPNYSSELNVNALLLGDSALYLCASSFYEGLDQETDTQYFGPGTRLTVL.

In DNA, the CDR3 is TGCGCCAGCTCCAGGGTGCCGGATCAGCCCCAGCATTTT. It is translated as CASSRVPDQPQHF. The chain joins TRBV10-2 to TRBJ1-5, with D possibly matching TRBD1 (5 bases). Germline V CDR1 and CDR2: WSHSY, SAAADI. V shed 8 bases and J shed 5 bases, with 13 bases lying between them. This CDR3 has 13 residues.

This clone was observed once. This chain links TRBV9 with TRBJ2-2; D not resolved. The CDR3 consists of 14 residues. Between the trimmed V and J ends, which lost 5 bases and 1 base, there was a span of 9 bases. Per germline, CDR1 SGDLS and CDR2 YYNGEE. The DNA of the CDR3 is TGTGCCAGCAGTGGAGCAAAGAACACCGGGGAGCTGTTTTTT. Its translation: CASSGAKNTGELFF.

The chain employs TRBV5-5 and TRBJ1-6, with D uncertain. The V end lost 4 bases, the J end lost 7 bases, and 6 bases lay between the germline ends. Germline V CDR1 and CDR2: SGHKS, YYEKEE (reference sequence). The CDR3 loop spans 12 amino acids. The chain's CDR3 is CASSPGNSPLHF. The CDR3 DNA sequence: TGTGCCAGCAGCCCCGGGAATTCACCCCTCCACTTT.

The rearrangement links TRBV28 to TRBJ1-1; 11 bases align to TRBD1. V gave up 5 bases and J gave up 13 bases; unmatched junction bases: 18. The CDR3 has 16 residues. Germline assignment: CDR1 MDHEN and CDR2 SYDVKM. CDR3 region: CASSLTATGQGVGDFF. CDR3 in DNA: TGTGCCAGCAGTCTAACTGCCACGGGACAGGGGGTAGGCGATTTCTTT.

The table lists this clone with a count of one. V gene TRBV2 combines with J gene TRBJ2-7; weak D call: TRBD1 (6 bases). V was trimmed by 4 bases and J by 2 bases, leaving 15 bases between them. Germline lookup yields CDR1 SNHLY and CDR2 FYNNEI. The CDR3 extends over 15 amino acids. This chain's CDR3 is CASSVGRGAAYEQYF. CDR3 DNA: TGTGCCAGCAGTGTAGGCAGGGGCGCGGCCTACGAGCAGTACTTC.

The V gene is TRBV9, the J gene TRBJ1-5, with 8 bases fitting TRBD1. The CDR3 has 14 amino acids. Trimming at V came to 4 bases and at J to 6 bases, leaving 6 bases not matched to a gene. Germline-derived CDR1 and CDR2 are SGDLS and YYNGEE. The CDR3 DNA follows: TGTGCCAGCAGCAAAGGACAGGGCGGTCAGCCCCAGCATTTT. Translated: CASSKGQGGQPQHF.

The rearrangement uses TRBV6-1 and TRBJ1-5, with 7 bases fitting TRBD1. Per germline, CDR1 MNHNS and CDR2 SASEGT. V was clipped by 4 bases and J by 2 bases; unmatched bases: 17. The CDR3 is 19 residues long. The CDR3 protein is CASSGEDRFGFRGNQPQHF. As DNA, the CDR3 is TGTGCCAGCAGTGGGGAGGACAGGTTCGGATTTCGGGGCAATCAGCCCCAGCATTTT.

This chain uses TRBV11-1 with TRBJ2-1; D might be TRBD1 (6 bases). Per the germline V gene, CDR1 is SGHAT and CDR2 is FQDESV (reference sequence). Trimming took off 1 base at V and 6 bases at J, with 7 bases between the two ends. The CDR3 consists of 13 residues. The CDR3 region is CASSLETGNEQFF. The DNA for the CDR3 is TGTGCCAGCAGCTTAGAGACAGGCAATGAGCAGTTCTTC. Using reference TRBV11-1 and TRBJ2-1 for the parts outside the CDR3, the full variable domain is EAEVAQSPRYKITEKSQAVAFWCDPISGHATLYWYRQILGQGPELLVQFQDESVVDDSQLPKDRFSAERLKGVDSTLKIQPAELGDSAMYLCASSLETGNEQFFGPGTRLTVL.

V usage is TRBV23-1 and J usage is TRBJ2-7, with 11 positions matching TRBD2. Being an ORF, TRBV23-1 has a function that is uncertain. This CDR3 is 14 amino acids long. J gave up 3 bases and V 7 bases, and 5 bases lay outside the gene matches. The CDR3 DNA is TGCGCCAGCACCTCCGGGACTAGCGGCTACGAGCAGTACTTC. Amino acid sequence: CASTSGTSGYEQYF.

The gene calls are TRBV5-1 and TRBJ2-7; possible D gene TRBD2, 7 bases. This CDR3 is built from 14 residues. Between the trimmed V and J ends, which lost 3 bases and 0 bases, there was a span of 10 bases. Germline V gene sequence: CDR1 SGHRS, CDR2 YFSETQ. The CDR3 DNA sequence: TGCGCCAGCAGCTGGGGGGGCGACTCCTACGAGCAGTACTTC. Translating it yields CASSWGGDSYEQYF.